Listed below are T cell receptor beta chains from one sample, sequenced in a study of blood T cell repertoires in COVID-19. Sequencing was performed with immunoSEQ multiplex PCR; in TCRdb, only in-frame clones are kept and a portion is missing. The data contain some 70,000 clones, around 86% of them singletons. The sequenced sample consisted of peripheral blood. These receptors were obtained from a man in his forties or fifties with COVID-19, enrolled during active disease. The CDR3 runs from the conserved cysteine through the conserved F or W. A D gene is named only where the DNA matches it firmly. Size tells how often a clone was seen (once, few, many) or the class of an expanded clone, and some rows leave it out.

abundance: NA
j_gene: TRBJ1-1
d_gene: NA
v_gene: TRBV7-9
CDR3aa: CASSLMGDTEAFF
CDR3nt: TGTGCCAGCAGCTTGATGGGAGACACTGAAGCTTTCTTT

abundance: once
j_gene: TRBJ1-4
d_gene: NA
v_gene: TRBV15
CDR3aa: CATSRDEGATNEKLFF
CDR3nt: TGTGCCACCAGCAGAGATGAGGGTGCAACTAATGAAAAACTGTTTTTT

abundance: NA
j_gene: TRBJ2-7
d_gene: TRBD1
v_gene: TRBV27
CDR3aa: CASSPDRGPTWEQYF
CDR3nt: TGTGCCAGCAGTCCCGACAGGGGCCCGACGTGGGAGCAGTACTTC

abundance: NA
j_gene: TRBJ2-7
d_gene: TRBD1
v_gene: TRBV28
CDR3aa: CASSFYNPGTGGYEQYF
CDR3nt: TGTGCCAGCAGTTTCTACAACCCCGGGACAGGGGGCTACGAGCAGTACTTC

abundance: few
j_gene: TRBJ2-7
d_gene: TRBD1
v_gene: TRBV7-9
CDR3aa: CASSLYRGNEQYF
CDR3nt: TGTGCCAGCAGCTTATACAGGGGAAACGAGCAGTACTTC

abundance: once
j_gene: TRBJ1-1
d_gene: NA
v_gene: TRBV7-3
CDR3aa: CASSLTTPGDTEAFF
CDR3nt: TGTGCCAGCAGCTTAACGACCCCGGGGGACACTGAAGCTTTCTTT

abundance: few
j_gene: TRBJ1-1
d_gene: NA
v_gene: TRBV4-1
CDR3aa: CASSQGPPRGYTEAFF
CDR3nt: TGCGCCAGCAGCCAAGGGCCCCCTCGGGGGTACACTGAAGCTTTCTTT

abundance: NA
j_gene: TRBJ2-3
d_gene: TRBD2
v_gene: TRBV29-1
CDR3aa: CSVGLAGNTDTQYF
CDR3nt: TGCAGCGTTGGACTAGCGGGGAACACAGATACGCAGTATTTT

abundance: NA
j_gene: TRBJ2-5
d_gene: TRBD2
v_gene: TRBV9
CDR3aa: CASSAGGAMETQYF
CDR3nt: TGTGCCAGCAGTGCCGGGGGGGCAATGGAGACCCAGTACTTC

abundance: NA
j_gene: TRBJ2-1
d_gene: TRBD2
v_gene: TRBV19
CDR3aa: CASSPRTSGVDEQFF
CDR3nt: TGTGCCAGTAGTCCCCGGACTAGCGGGGTCGATGAGCAGTTCTTC

abundance: NA
j_gene: TRBJ2-7
d_gene: NA
v_gene: TRBV7-9
CDR3aa: CASSLGVNGDEQYF
CDR3nt: TGTGCCAGCAGCCTCGGGGTGAACGGGGATGAGCAGTACTTC

abundance: NA
j_gene: TRBJ1-4
d_gene: NA
v_gene: TRBV29-1
CDR3aa: CSPRDEKLFF
CDR3nt: TGCAGCCCTAGAGATGAAAAACTGTTTTTT

abundance: NA
j_gene: TRBJ1-2
d_gene: NA
v_gene: TRBV6-1
CDR3aa: CASSEARGFGYTF
CDR3nt: TGTGCCAGCAGTGAAGCACGGGGGTTTGGCTACACCTTC

abundance: NA
j_gene: TRBJ2-3
d_gene: TRBD2
v_gene: TRBV5-4
CDR3aa: CAGMEAGGSTDTQYF
CDR3nt: TGTGCCGGTATGGAGGCGGGGGGGAGCACAGATACGCAGTATTTT

abundance: NA
j_gene: TRBJ2-5
d_gene: NA
v_gene: TRBV19
CDR3aa: CASSIRVQETQYF
CDR3nt: TGTGCCAGTAGTATACGGGTCCAAGAGACCCAGTACTTC

abundance: NA
j_gene: TRBJ1-2
d_gene: TRBD1
v_gene: TRBV19
CDR3aa: CASQTRQGGGYTF
CDR3nt: TGTGCCAGTCAGACCAGACAGGGAGGCGGCTACACCTTC

abundance: once
j_gene: TRBJ2-5
d_gene: NA
v_gene: TRBV5-4
CDR3aa: CASSLTGNQETQYF
CDR3nt: TGTGCCAGCAGCTTGACAGGCAACCAAGAGACCCAGTACTTC

abundance: once
j_gene: TRBJ2-3
d_gene: NA
v_gene: TRBV5-1
CDR3aa: CASSGGQLTDTQYF
CDR3nt: TGCGCCAGCAGCGGTGGACAGTTAACGGATACGCAGTATTTT

abundance: NA
j_gene: TRBJ1-5
d_gene: NA
v_gene: TRBV2
CDR3aa: CASSSNSNQPQHF
CDR3nt: TGTGCCAGCAGTAGCAATAGCAATCAGCCCCAGCATTTT

abundance: NA
j_gene: TRBJ1-5
d_gene: NA
v_gene: TRBV28
CDR3aa: CASSSLLRGRNQPQHF
CDR3nt: TGTGCCAGCAGTTCCCTTTTGAGGGGGAGAAATCAGCCCCAGCATTTT

abundance: NA
j_gene: TRBJ2-1
d_gene: NA
v_gene: TRBV25-1
CDR3aa: CASSEAAGMRYNEQFF
CDR3nt: TGTGCCAGCAGTGAAGCCGCAGGGATGCGATACAATGAGCAGTTCTTC

abundance: once
j_gene: TRBJ1-1
d_gene: NA
v_gene: TRBV30
CDR3aa: CAWSVLGGNTEAFF
CDR3nt: TGTGCCTGGAGTGTACTAGGGGGGAACACTGAAGCTTTCTTT

abundance: NA
j_gene: TRBJ1-5
d_gene: NA
v_gene: TRBV5-1
CDR3aa: CASSLGTSNQPQHF
CDR3nt: TGCGCCAGCAGCTTGGGGACAAGCAATCAGCCCCAGCATTTT

abundance: NA
j_gene: TRBJ1-4
d_gene: TRBD1
v_gene: TRBV28
CDR3aa: CASSNPGQGVGGNEKLFF
CDR3nt: TGTGCCAGCAGCAACCCGGGACAGGGGGTAGGGGGGAATGAAAAACTGTTTTTT

abundance: NA
j_gene: TRBJ2-2
d_gene: NA
v_gene: TRBV7-3
CDR3aa: CASSRPPELFF
CDR3nt: TGTGCCAGCAGCCGACCCCCGGAGCTGTTTTTT

abundance: many
j_gene: TRBJ1-2
d_gene: NA
v_gene: TRBV11-2
CDR3aa: CASSFRDGYTF
CDR3nt: TGTGCCAGCAGCTTTCGCGATGGCTACACCTTC

abundance: few
j_gene: TRBJ2-5
d_gene: TRBD2
v_gene: TRBV30
CDR3aa: CAWSGTSGGAHETQYF
CDR3nt: TGTGCCTGGAGTGGGACTAGCGGGGGGGCCCATGAGACCCAGTACTTC

abundance: NA
j_gene: TRBJ1-2
d_gene: NA
v_gene: TRBV13
CDR3aa: CASSILDRFYGYTF
CDR3nt: TGTGCCAGCAGCATATTGGACAGATTCTATGGCTACACCTTC

abundance: NA
j_gene: TRBJ1-2
d_gene: NA
v_gene: TRBV18
CDR3aa: CASSPRDNAYGYTF
CDR3nt: TGTGCCAGCTCACCAAGGGACAATGCCTATGGCTACACCTTC

abundance: once
j_gene: TRBJ1-2
d_gene: NA
v_gene: TRBV4-2
CDR3aa: CASSQAEQGTYGYTF
CDR3nt: TGTGCCAGCAGCCAAGCCGAACAGGGAACCTATGGCTACACCTTC

abundance: NA
j_gene: TRBJ2-7
d_gene: TRBD2
v_gene: TRBV4-1
CDR3aa: CASSQVLRRGGSYEQYF
CDR3nt: TGCGCCAGCAGCCAAGTCTTAAGGCGGGGGGGCTCCTACGAGCAGTACTTC

abundance: once
j_gene: TRBJ2-3
d_gene: NA
v_gene: TRBV6-1
CDR3aa: CASSEGGIPTDTQYF
CDR3nt: TGTGCCAGCAGTGAAGGCGGTATCCCCACAGATACGCAGTATTTT

abundance: NA
j_gene: TRBJ2-1
d_gene: TRBD1
v_gene: TRBV5-1
CDR3aa: CASSLSTGGNEQFF
CDR3nt: TGCGCCAGCAGCTTGTCGACAGGGGGGAACGAGCAGTTCTTC

abundance: NA
j_gene: TRBJ1-1
d_gene: NA
v_gene: TRBV29-1
CDR3aa: CSVVQDLNTEAFF
CDR3nt: TGCAGCGTTGTTCAGGATTTGAACACTGAAGCTTTCTTT

abundance: few
j_gene: TRBJ1-2
d_gene: TRBD1
v_gene: TRBV18
CDR3aa: CASSQGDSYGYTF
CDR3nt: TGTGCCAGCTCACAGGGGGACAGCTATGGCTACACCTTC

abundance: NA
j_gene: TRBJ1-1
d_gene: TRBD1
v_gene: TRBV10-3
CDR3aa: CAITDRVGNTEAFF
CDR3nt: TGTGCCATCACTGACAGGGTCGGGAACACTGAAGCTTTCTTT

abundance: NA
j_gene: TRBJ1-4
d_gene: NA
v_gene: TRBV2
CDR3aa: CASRDGGATNEKLFF
CDR3nt: TGTGCCAGCAGAGACGGCGGTGCTACTAATGAAAAACTGTTTTTT

abundance: NA
j_gene: TRBJ2-3
d_gene: TRBD2
v_gene: TRBV20-1
CDR3aa: CSASSGGSINTQYF
CDR3nt: TGCAGTGCTAGTAGCGGGGGGTCCATTAATACGCAGTATTTT

abundance: medium-sized
j_gene: TRBJ2-2
d_gene: NA
v_gene: TRBV7-2
CDR3aa: CASSLGRAFANTGELFF
CDR3nt: TGTGCCAGCAGCTTAGGCAGGGCATTCGCGAACACCGGGGAGCTGTTTTTT

abundance: NA
j_gene: TRBJ2-7
d_gene: TRBD1
v_gene: TRBV7-6
CDR3aa: CASSAQGATNYEQYF
CDR3nt: TGTGCCAGCAGCGCACAGGGGGCGACTAACTACGAGCAGTACTTC

abundance: NA
j_gene: TRBJ1-6
d_gene: NA
v_gene: TRBV7-2
CDR3aa: CASSLAQGSNSPLHF
CDR3nt: TGTGCCAGCAGCTTAGCGCAGGGCAGTAATTCACCCCTCCACTTT

abundance: once
j_gene: TRBJ2-7
d_gene: NA
v_gene: TRBV6-5
CDR3aa: CASSTRQLGRYEQYF
CDR3nt: TGTGCCAGCAGTACGCGACAGTTAGGAAGATACGAGCAGTACTTC

abundance: NA
j_gene: TRBJ1-2
d_gene: TRBD1
v_gene: TRBV4-1
CDR3aa: CASSQVSVRDRAIGYTF
CDR3nt: TGCGCCAGCAGCCAAGTCTCCGTCCGGGACAGGGCGATCGGCTACACCTTC

abundance: NA
j_gene: TRBJ1-5
d_gene: NA
v_gene: TRBV21-1
CDR3aa: CASSKAAGQGLTFLNQPQHF
CDR3nt: TGTGCCAGCAGCAAAGCGGCGGGACAGGGACTGACCTTCCTAAATCAGCCCCAGCATTTT

abundance: once
j_gene: TRBJ1-3
d_gene: NA
v_gene: TRBV3-1/TRBV3-2
CDR3aa: CASSPLSGNTIYF
CDR3nt: TGTGCCAGCAGTCCCCTATCTGGAAACACCATATATTTT

abundance: NA
j_gene: TRBJ2-7
d_gene: TRBD1
v_gene: TRBV7-2
CDR3aa: CASSLTGGTYEQYF
CDR3nt: TGTGCCAGCAGCTTGACAGGGGGGACCTACGAGCAGTACTTC

abundance: NA
j_gene: TRBJ2-7
d_gene: NA
v_gene: TRBV28
CDR3aa: CASSPPPGQGWYEQYF
CDR3nt: TGTGCCAGCAGTCCACCACCCGGGCAGGGGTGGTACGAGCAGTACTTC

abundance: NA
j_gene: TRBJ2-3
d_gene: TRBD2
v_gene: TRBV2
CDR3aa: CASRLLAGVADTQYF
CDR3nt: TGTGCCAGCAGGTTACTAGCGGGGGTAGCAGATACGCAGTATTTT

abundance: few
j_gene: TRBJ2-7
d_gene: NA
v_gene: TRBV6-5
CDR3aa: CASSYSGQYEQYF
CDR3nt: TGTGCCAGCAGTTACTCCGGACAGTACGAGCAGTACTTC